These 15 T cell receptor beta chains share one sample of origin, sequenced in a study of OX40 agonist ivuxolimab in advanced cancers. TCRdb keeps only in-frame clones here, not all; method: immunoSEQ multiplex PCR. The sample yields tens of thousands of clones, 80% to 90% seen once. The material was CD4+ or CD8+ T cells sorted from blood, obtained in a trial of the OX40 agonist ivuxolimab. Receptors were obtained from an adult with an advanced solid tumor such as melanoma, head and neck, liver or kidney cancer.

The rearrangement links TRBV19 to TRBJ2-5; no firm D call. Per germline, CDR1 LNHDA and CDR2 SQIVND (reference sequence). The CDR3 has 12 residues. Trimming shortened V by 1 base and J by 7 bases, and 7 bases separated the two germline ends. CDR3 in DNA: TGTGCCAGTAGTATAGGCGTTGGGACCCAGTACTTC. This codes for CASSIGVGTQYF.

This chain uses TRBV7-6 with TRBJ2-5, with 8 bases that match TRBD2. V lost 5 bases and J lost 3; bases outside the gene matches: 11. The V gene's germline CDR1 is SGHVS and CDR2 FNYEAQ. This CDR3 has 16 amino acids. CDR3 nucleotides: TGTGCCAGCAGCCGGTCCTGGCGGGAGGCCGAAGAGACCCAGTACTTC. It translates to CASSRSWREAEETQYF.

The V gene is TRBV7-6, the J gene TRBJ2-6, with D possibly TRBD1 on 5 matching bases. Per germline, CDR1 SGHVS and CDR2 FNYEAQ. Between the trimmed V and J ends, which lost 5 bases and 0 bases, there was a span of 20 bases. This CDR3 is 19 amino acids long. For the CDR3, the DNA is TGTGCCAGCAGCAGTTCTAACAGGCTCCCACGCTCTGGGGCCAACGTCCTGACTTTC. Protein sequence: CASSSSNRLPRSGANVLTF.

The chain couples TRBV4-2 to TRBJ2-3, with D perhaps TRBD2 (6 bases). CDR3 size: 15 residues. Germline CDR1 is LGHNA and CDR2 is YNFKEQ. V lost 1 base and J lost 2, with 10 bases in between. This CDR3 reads CASSQGDFDTDTQYF. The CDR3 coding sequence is TGTGCCAGCAGCCAAGGGGACTTTGACACAGATACGCAGTATTTT.

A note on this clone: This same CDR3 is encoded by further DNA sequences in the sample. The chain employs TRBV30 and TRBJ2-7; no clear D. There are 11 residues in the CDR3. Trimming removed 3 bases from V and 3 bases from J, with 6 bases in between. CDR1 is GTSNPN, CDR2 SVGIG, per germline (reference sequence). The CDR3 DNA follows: TGTGCCTGGAGCACCAGCTACGAGCAGTACTTC. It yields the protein CAWSTSYEQYF.

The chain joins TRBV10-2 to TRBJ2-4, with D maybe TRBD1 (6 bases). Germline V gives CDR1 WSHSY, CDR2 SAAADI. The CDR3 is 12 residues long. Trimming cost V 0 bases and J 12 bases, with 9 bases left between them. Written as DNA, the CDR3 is TGCGCCAGCAGTGAGTCTGGGGGCAATCAGTACTTC. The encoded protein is CASSESGGNQYF.

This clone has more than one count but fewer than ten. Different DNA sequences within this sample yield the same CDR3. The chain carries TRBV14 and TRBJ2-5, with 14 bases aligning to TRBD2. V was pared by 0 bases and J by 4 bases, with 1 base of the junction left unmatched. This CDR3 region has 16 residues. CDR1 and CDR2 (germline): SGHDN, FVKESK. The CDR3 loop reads CASSQETSGRGETQYF. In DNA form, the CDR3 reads TGTGCCAGCAGCCAAGAGACTAGCGGGAGGGGAGAGACCCAGTACTTC.

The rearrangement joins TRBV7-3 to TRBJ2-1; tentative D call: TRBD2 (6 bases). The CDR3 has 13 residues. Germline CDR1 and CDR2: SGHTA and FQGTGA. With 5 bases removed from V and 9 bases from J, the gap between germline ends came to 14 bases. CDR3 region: CASSLTGGVEQFF. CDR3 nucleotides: TGTGCCAGCAGCCTCACCGGGGGTGTTGAGCAGTTCTTC. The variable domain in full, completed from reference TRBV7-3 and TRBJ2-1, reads GAGVSQTPSNKVTEKGKYVELRCDPISGHTALYWYRQSLGQGPEFLIYFQGTGAADDSGLPNDRFFAVRPEGSVSTLKIQRTERGDSAVYLCASSLTGGVEQFFGPGTRLTVL.

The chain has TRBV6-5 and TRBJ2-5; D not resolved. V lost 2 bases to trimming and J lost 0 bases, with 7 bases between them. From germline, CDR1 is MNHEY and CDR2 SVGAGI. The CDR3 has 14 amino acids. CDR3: CASSYTWYQETQYF. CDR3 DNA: TGTGCCAGCAGTTACACGTGGTACCAAGAGACCCAGTACTTC.

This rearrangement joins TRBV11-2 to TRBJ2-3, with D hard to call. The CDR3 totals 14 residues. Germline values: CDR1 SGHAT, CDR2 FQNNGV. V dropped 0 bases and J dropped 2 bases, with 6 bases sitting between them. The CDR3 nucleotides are TGTGCCAGCAGCTTAGACTCAAACACAGATACGCAGTATTTT. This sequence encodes CASSLDSNTDTQYF.

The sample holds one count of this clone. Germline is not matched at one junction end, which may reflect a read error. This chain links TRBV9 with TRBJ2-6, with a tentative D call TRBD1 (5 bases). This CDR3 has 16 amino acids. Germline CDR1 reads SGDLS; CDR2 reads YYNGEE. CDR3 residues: CASSVDVSFGANVLAF. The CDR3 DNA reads TGTGCCAGCAGCGTAGACGTCTCCTTTGGGGCCAACGTCCTGGCTTTC.

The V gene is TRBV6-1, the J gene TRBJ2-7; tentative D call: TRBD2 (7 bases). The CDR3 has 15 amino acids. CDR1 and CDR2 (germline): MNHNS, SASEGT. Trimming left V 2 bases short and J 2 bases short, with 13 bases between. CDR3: CASSEFGGGAYEQYF. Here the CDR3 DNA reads TGTGCCAGCAGTGAATTTGGAGGGGGGGCCTACGAGCAGTACTTC.

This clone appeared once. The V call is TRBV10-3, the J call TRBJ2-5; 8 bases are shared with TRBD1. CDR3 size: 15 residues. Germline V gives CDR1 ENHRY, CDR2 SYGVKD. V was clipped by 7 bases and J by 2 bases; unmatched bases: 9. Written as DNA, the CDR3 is TGTGCCATCAAAGCCGGGACAGGCGATCAAGAGACCCAGTACTTC. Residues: CAIKAGTGDQETQYF.

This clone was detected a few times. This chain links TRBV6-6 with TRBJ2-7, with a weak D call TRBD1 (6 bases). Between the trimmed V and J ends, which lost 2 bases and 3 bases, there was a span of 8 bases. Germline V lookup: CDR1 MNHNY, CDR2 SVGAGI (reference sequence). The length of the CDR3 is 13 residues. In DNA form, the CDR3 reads TGTGCCAGCAGTTACCAGACAGGCTACGAGCAGTACTTC. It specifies CASSYQTGYEQYF.

CDR3 bases: TGTGCCTGGAGGGAAGCACCCATGAACACTGAAGCTTTCTTT. Its protein product is CAWREAPMNTEAFF. The chain joins TRBV30 to TRBJ1-1; D not resolved. V shed 3 bases and J shed 0 bases, with 11 bases lying between them. CDR1 GTSNPN and CDR2 SVGIG come from the germline V gene (reference sequence). The CDR3 extends over 14 amino acids.